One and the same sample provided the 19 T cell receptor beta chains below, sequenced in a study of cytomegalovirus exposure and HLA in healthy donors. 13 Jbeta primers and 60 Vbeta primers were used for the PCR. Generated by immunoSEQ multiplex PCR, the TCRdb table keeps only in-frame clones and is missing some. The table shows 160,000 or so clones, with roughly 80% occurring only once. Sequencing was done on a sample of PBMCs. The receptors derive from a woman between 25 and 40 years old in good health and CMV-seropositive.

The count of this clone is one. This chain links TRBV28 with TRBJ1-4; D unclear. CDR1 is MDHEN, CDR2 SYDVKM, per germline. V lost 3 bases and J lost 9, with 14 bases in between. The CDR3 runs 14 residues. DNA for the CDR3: TGTGCCAGCAGTTTGACCCGACACGGCAAAAAACTGTTTTTT. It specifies CASSLTRHGKKLFF.

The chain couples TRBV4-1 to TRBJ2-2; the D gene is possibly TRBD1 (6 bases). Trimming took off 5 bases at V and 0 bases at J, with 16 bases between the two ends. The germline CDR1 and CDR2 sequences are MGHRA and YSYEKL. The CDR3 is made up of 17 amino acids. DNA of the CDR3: TGCGCCAGCAGCGGGAAACAGGGCCTCGCGAACACCGGGGAGCTGTTTTTT. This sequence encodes CASSGKQGLANTGELFF.

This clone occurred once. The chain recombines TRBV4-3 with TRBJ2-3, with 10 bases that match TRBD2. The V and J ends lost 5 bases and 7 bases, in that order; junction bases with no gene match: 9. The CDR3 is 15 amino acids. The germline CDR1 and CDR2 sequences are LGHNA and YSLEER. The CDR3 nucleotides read TGCGCCAGCAGCGGAGAAGCGGGGGGGCGGAATACGCAGTATTTT. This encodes CASSGEAGGRNTQYF.

The CDR3 DNA reads as TGCGCCAGCAGCTTGGTACTGGGACATAACATGAACACTGAAGCTTTCTTT. Its protein product is CASSLVLGHNMNTEAFF. The chain has TRBV5-1 and TRBJ1-1; perhaps TRBD1 as D (6 bases). Trimming stripped 0 bases from V and 0 bases from J, with 15 bases between. Looked up from germline, CDR1 is SGHRS and CDR2 is YFSETQ. The CDR3 has 17 residues.

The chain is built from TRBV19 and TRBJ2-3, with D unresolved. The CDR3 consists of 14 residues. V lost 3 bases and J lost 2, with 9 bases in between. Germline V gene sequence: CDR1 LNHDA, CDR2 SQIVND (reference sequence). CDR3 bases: TGTGCCAGTAGTATTGACATCTACACAGATACGCAGTATTTT. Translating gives CASSIDIYTDTQYF.

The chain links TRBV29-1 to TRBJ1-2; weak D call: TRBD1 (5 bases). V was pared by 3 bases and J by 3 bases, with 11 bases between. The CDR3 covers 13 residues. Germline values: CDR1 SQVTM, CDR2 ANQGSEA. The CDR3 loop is CSVEGRADYGYTF. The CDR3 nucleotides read TGCAGCGTTGAGGGCAGGGCGGACTATGGCTACACCTTC.

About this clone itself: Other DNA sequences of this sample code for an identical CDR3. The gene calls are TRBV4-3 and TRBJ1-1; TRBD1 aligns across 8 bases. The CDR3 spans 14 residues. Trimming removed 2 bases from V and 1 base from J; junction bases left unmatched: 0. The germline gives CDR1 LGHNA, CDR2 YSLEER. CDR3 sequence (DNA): TGCGCCAGCAGCCAAACAGGGGGGAACACTGAAGCTTTCTTT. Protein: CASSQTGGNTEAFF.

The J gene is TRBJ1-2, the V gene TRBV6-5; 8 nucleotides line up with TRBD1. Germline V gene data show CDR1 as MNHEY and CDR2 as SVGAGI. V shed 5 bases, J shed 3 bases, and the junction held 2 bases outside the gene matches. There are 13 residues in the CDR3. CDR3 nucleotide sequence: TGTGCCAGCAGTAGACAGGGGTACTATGGCTACACCTTC. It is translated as CASSRQGYYGYTF.

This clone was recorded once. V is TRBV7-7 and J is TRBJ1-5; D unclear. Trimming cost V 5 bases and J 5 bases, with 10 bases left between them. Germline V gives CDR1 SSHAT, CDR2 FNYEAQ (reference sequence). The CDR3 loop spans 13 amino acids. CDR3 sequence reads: CASSRGWDQPQHF. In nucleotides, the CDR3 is TGTGCCAGCAGCCGAGGGTGGGATCAGCCCCAGCATTTT. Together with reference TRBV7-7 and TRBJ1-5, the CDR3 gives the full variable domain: GAGVSQSPRYKVTKRGQDVTLRCDPISSHATLYWYQQALGQGPEFLTYFNYEAQPDKSGLPSDRFSAERPEGSISTLTIQRTEQRDSAMYRCASSRGWDQPQHFGDGTRLSIL.

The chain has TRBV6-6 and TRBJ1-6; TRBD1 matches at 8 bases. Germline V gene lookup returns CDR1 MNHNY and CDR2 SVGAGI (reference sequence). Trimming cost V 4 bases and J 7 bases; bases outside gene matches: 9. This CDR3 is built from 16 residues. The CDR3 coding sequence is TGTGCCAGCAGTTTCGACAGGGGAAGGAAAAATTCACCCCTCCACTTT. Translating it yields CASSFDRGRKNSPLHF.

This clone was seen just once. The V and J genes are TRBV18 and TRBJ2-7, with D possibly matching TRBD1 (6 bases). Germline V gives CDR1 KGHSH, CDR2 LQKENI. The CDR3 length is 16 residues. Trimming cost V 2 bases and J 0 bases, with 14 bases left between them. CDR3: CASSPIRGESSYEQYF. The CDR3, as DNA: TGTGCCAGCTCACCAATCAGGGGAGAAAGCTCCTACGAGCAGTACTTC. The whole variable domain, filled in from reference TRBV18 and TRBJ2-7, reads NAGVMQNPRHLVRRRGQEARLRCSPMKGHSHVYWYRQLPEEGLKFMVYLQKENIIDESGMPKERFSAEFPKEGPSILRIQQVVRGDSAAYFCASSPIRGESSYEQYFGPGTRLTVT.

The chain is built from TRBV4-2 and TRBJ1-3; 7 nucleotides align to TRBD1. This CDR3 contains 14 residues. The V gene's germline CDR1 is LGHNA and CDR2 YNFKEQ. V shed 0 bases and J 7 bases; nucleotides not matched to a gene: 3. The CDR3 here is CASSQDRDSNTIYF. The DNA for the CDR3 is TGTGCCAGCAGCCAAGATAGGGACAGTAACACCATATATTTT.

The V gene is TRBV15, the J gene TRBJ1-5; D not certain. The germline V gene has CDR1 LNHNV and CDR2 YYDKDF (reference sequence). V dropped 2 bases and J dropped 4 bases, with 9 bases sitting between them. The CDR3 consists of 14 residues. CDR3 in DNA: TGTGCCACCAGCAGACAATACGGGAATCAGCCCCAGCATTTT. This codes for CATSRQYGNQPQHF.

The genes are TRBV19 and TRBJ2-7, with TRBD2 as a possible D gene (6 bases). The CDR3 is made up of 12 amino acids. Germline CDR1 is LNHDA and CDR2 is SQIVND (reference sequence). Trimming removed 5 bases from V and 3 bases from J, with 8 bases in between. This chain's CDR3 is CASSPGVYEQYF. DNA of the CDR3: TGTGCCAGTAGTCCGGGGGTCTACGAGCAGTACTTC. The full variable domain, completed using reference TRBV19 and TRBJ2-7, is DGGITQSPKYLFRKEGQNVTLSCEQNLNHDAMYWYRQDPGQGLRLIYYSQIVNDFQKGDIAEGYSVSREKKESFPLTVTSAQKNPTAFYLCASSPGVYEQYFGPGTRLTVT.

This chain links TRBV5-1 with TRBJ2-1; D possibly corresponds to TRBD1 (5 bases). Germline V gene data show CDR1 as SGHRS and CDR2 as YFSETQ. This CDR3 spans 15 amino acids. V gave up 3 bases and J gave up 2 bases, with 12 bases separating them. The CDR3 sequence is CASSSNTGPYNEQFF. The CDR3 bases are TGCGCCAGCAGCTCAAACACAGGACCCTACAATGAGCAGTTCTTC.

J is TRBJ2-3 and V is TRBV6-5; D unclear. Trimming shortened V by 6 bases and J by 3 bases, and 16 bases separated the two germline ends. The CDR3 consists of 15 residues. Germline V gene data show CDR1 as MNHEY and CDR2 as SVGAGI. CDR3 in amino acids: CASSREAVWTDTQYF. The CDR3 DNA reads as TGTGCCAGCAGCCGTGAGGCGGTGTGGACAGATACGCAGTATTTT.

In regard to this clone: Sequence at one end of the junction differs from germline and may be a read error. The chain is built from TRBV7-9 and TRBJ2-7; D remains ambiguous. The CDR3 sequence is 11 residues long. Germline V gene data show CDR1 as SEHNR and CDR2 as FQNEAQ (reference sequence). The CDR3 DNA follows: TGTTCCAGCTCTTACTCCTACGAGCAGTACTTC. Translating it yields CSSSYSYEQYF. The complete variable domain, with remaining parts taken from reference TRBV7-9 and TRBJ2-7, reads DTGVSQNPRHKITKRGQNVTFRCDPISEHNRLYWYRQTLGQGPEFLTYFQNEAQLEKSRLLSDRFSAERPKGSFSTLEIQRTEQGDSAMYLCSSSYSYEQYFGPGTRLTVT.

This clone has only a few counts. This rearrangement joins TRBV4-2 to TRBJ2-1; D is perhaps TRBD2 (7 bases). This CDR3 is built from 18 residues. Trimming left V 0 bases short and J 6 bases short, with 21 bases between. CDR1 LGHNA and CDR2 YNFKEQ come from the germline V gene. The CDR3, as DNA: TGTGCCAGCAGCCAAGATTCTAACGGGGGGCCCTGGGGCAATGAGCAGTTCTTC. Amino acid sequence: CASSQDSNGGPWGNEQFF.

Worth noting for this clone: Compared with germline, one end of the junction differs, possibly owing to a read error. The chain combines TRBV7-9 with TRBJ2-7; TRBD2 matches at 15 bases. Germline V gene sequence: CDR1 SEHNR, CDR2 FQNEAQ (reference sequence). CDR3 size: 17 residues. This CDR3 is CSSSLRGTSGGFYEQYF. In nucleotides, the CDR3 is TGTTCCAGCAGCTTAAGGGGGACTAGCGGGGGGTTTTACGAGCAGTACTTC.